A single T cell receptor beta chain is shown here with its context. This sample is drawn from a study of blood T cell repertoires in COVID-19. Study summary: Nucleic acid was either cDNA or gDNA, and it came from T cells, B-cell-depleted T cells, or PBMCs.

Followed longitudinally, the Seattle patients had been enrolled during active infection. Original methodology: The assay estimated nucleated cells by amplifying reference gene primers. Measured with immunoSEQ multiplex PCR; TCRdb has only the in-frame clones, and not every one. V, J and clone size are taken as reported in that table, and D and trimming were inferred from the DNA itself. The data hold around 100,000 clones, with around 90% observed a single time. Germline-derived CDR1 and CDR2 are SGHNT and YYREEE (reference sequence). The ends lost 0 bases at V and 2 bases at J; junction bases unmatched: 9. The CDR3 runs to 18 residues.

The TCR originated in a woman aged 45 to 65 with COVID-19, enrolled during active disease. Material for sequencing was peripheral blood. V gene TRBV5-4 combines with J gene TRBJ1-5, with 9 bases that match TRBD1. CDR3 DNA sequence: TGTGCCAGCAGCTTGGAGGGACAGGGAGGGTGGGGCAATCAGCCCCAGCATTTT. It is translated as CASSLEGQGGWGNQPQHF. Supplemented by reference TRBV5-4 and TRBJ1-5, the full variable domain reads ETGVTQSPTHLIKTRGQQVTLRCSSQSGHNTVSWYQQALGQGPQFIFQYYREEENGRGNFPPRFSGLQFPNYSSELNVNALELDDSALYLCASSLEGQGGWGNQPQHFGDGTRLSIL.